Listed here are 31 T cell receptor beta chains from one sample, sequenced in a study of control samples from healthy donors and cancer patients. Produced via immunoSEQ multiplex PCR; TCRdb's table is partial and in-frame only. The sample holds fewer than 85,000 clones, approximately 94% seen once. The sample taken for sequencing was blood. The receptors derive from a woman aged 25-40 years in good health.

J is TRBJ2-7 and V is TRBV19, with 14 bases that match TRBD2. The CDR3 totals 18 residues. CDR1 and CDR2 from the germline V gene are LNHDA and SQIVND (reference sequence). V shed 7 bases and J 2 bases; nucleotides not matched to a gene: 13. The CDR3 DNA reads TGTGCCAGTATGCCCGGTAGGGGGACTAGCGGGGGTCCCTACGAGCAGTACTTC. This codes for CASMPGRGTSGGPYEQYF.

CDR3: CATSGGISVEYEQYF. DNA for the CDR3: TGTGCCACCAGCGGGGGTATTTCAGTAGAGTACGAGCAGTACTTC. The chain couples TRBV15 to TRBJ2-7, with D perhaps TRBD1 or TRBD2 (5 bases each). Trimming removed 5 bases at V and 4 bases at J, with 18 bases between. CDR3 length equals 15 residues. The V gene's germline CDR1 is LNHNV and CDR2 YYDKDF (reference sequence).

This rearrangement joins TRBV3-1 (or the pseudogene TRBV3-2) to TRBJ2-7; a weak D match, TRBD2 (6 bases). Per germline, CDR1 LGHDT and CDR2 YNNKEL (reference sequence). V lost 2 bases and J 3 bases, leaving 8 bases between the germline ends. The CDR3 is 13 amino acids. For the CDR3, the DNA is TGTGCCAGCAGCCAACGGGGGAGCTACGAGCAGTACTTC. Protein sequence: CASSQRGSYEQYF.

The chain has TRBV24-1 and TRBJ2-2; 10 bases line up with TRBD2. The CDR3 length is 19 residues. V shed 4 bases and J 4 bases; nucleotides not matched to a gene: 14. Germline CDR1 is KGHDR and CDR2 is SFDVKD. CDR3 nucleotides: TGTGCCACCAGTGACCCGGTGGGGGCTAGCGGGGGATCCACCGGGGAGCTGTTTTTT. Protein product: CATSDPVGASGGSTGELFF.

This clone has only one observation. V is TRBV12-3 or TRBV12-4 and J is TRBJ1-1, with 7 bases lining up with TRBD1. V lost 7 bases to trimming and J lost 5 bases; unmatched junction nucleotides: 7. The CDR3 spans 13 residues. CDR3 sequence (DNA): TGTGCCAGCACCAATACAGGGGTAACTGAAGCTTTCTTT. Translated: CASTNTGVTEAFF.

Here the CDR3 DNA reads TGTGCCAGCAGTGAAGACGGAGGGGGTGCCGTCGGGGAGCTGTTTTTT. It is translated as CASSEDGGGAVGELFF. The chain joins TRBV2 to TRBJ2-2; possibly TRBD1 or TRBD2 for D (6 bases each). V dropped 1 base and J dropped 7 bases, with 16 bases sitting between them. This CDR3 has 16 residues. CDR1 and CDR2 from the germline V gene are SNHLY and FYNNEI.

The V and J genes are TRBV7-2 and TRBJ1-2; D possibly corresponds to TRBD1 (6 bases). The CDR3 totals 16 residues. V shed 5 bases and J shed 4 bases, with 20 bases lying between them. CDR1 and CDR2 (germline): SGHTA, FQGNSA. CDR3 residues: CASSHGGAGGSYGYTF. Here the CDR3 DNA reads TGTGCCAGCAGCCATGGGGGGGCTGGGGGGAGCTATGGCTACACCTTC.

The chain recombines TRBV6-2 or TRBV6-3 with TRBJ1-5; tentative D call: TRBD1 (6 bases). This CDR3 comprises 15 residues. The V end was cut by 1 base, the J end by 2 bases, with 9 bases between. Germline V lookup: CDR1 MNHEY, CDR2 SVGEGT. The CDR3 spells CASSYLGGGNQPQHF. CDR3 DNA: TGTGCCAGCAGTTACTTAGGGGGGGGCAATCAGCCCCAGCATTTT.

V gene TRBV7-9 combines with J gene TRBJ1-2, with a possible D match to TRBD1 (6 bases). Trimming took 3 bases from V and 8 from J, leaving 13 bases between them. Germline CDR1 SEHNR, CDR2 FQNEAQ (reference sequence). CDR3 length: 13 residues. The DNA of the CDR3 is TGTGCCAGCAGCTTGGACTGGCAGGGGGGCTACACCTTC. This codes for CASSLDWQGGYTF. The variable domain in full, with the rest retrieved from reference TRBV7-9 and TRBJ1-2, is DTGVSQNPRHKITKRGQNVTFRCDPISEHNRLYWYRQTLGQGPEFLTYFQNEAQLEKSRLLSDRFSAERPKGSFSTLEIQRTEQGDSAMYLCASSLDWQGGYTFGSGTRLTVV.

The chain recombines TRBV19 with TRBJ1-5; 12 bases map to TRBD1. Trimming removed 10 bases from V and 6 bases from J; junction bases left unmatched: 13. This CDR3 has 16 residues. The germline CDR1 and CDR2 sequences are LNHDA and SQIVND (reference sequence). CDR3 sequence (DNA): TGTGCCACATTAATGGCCGGGACAGGGGGCCTTCAGCCCCAGCATTTT. Translated, it gives CATLMAGTGGLQPQHF.

CDR3 protein: CASSFEGLAGDNEQFF. The CDR3 DNA reads as TGTGCCAGCAGTTTTGAGGGGCTAGCGGGGGATAATGAGCAGTTCTTC. The V and J genes are TRBV28 and TRBJ2-1, with 10 bases aligning to TRBD2. Trimming at V came to 3 bases and at J to 7 bases, leaving 9 bases not matched to a gene. CDR3 size: 16 residues. Germline V lookup: CDR1 MDHEN, CDR2 SYDVKM.

This chain links TRBV28 with TRBJ2-7; 12 bases match TRBD2. J was trimmed by 1 base and V by 6 bases; bases with no gene match: 4. Germline CDR1 is MDHEN and CDR2 is SYDVKM. The CDR3 has 15 amino acids. CDR3 sequence: CASRPTSGGSYEQYF. As DNA, the CDR3 is TGTGCCAGCAGACCTACTAGCGGGGGGTCCTACGAGCAGTACTTC. Drawing the rest from reference TRBV28 and TRBJ2-7, the complete variable domain is DVKVTQSSRYLVKRTGEKVFLECVQDMDHENMFWYRQDPGLGLRLIYFSYDVKMKEKGDIPEGYSVSREKKERFSLILESASTNQTSMYLCASRPTSGGSYEQYFGPGTRLTVT.

V and J are TRBV9 and TRBJ1-6, with no clear D. The CDR3 is 15 residues long. V lost 0 bases and J lost 7, with 11 bases in between. The germline V gene encodes CDR1 SGDLS and CDR2 YYNGEE. CDR3 in amino acids: CASSVEIGRNSPLHF. For the CDR3, the DNA is TGTGCCAGCAGCGTAGAGATAGGTCGGAATTCACCCCTCCACTTT.

This clone was recorded only once. V gene TRBV19 combines with J gene TRBJ1-3; D unresolved. Trimming shortened V by 0 bases and J by 3 bases, and 6 bases separated the two germline ends. This CDR3 is 14 amino acids long. Germline V lookup: CDR1 LNHDA, CDR2 SQIVND (reference sequence). The CDR3 bases are TGTGCCAGTAGTATAGAAGGGAGTGGAAACACCATATATTTT. This sequence encodes CASSIEGSGNTIYF.

This chain connects TRBV9 to TRBJ1-1; 7 bases map to TRBD1. CDR3 length equals 14 residues. Germline V gene data show CDR1 as SGDLS and CDR2 as YYNGEE. The junction had 2 bases not matched to a gene; V was cut back by 0 bases and J by 3 bases. Written as DNA, the CDR3 is TGTGCCAGCAGCGTAGAGGGGGCTGACACTGAAGCTTTCTTT. It encodes CASSVEGADTEAFF.

The rearrangement joins TRBV20-1 to TRBJ2-2, with D tentatively TRBD2 (5 bases). Germline V gives CDR1 DFQATT, CDR2 SNEGSKA (reference sequence). CDR3 length: 11 residues. Trimming removed 6 bases from V and 5 bases from J, with 7 bases in between. DNA for the CDR3: TGCAGTGCACGGAGGACCGGGGAGCTGTTTTTT. Residues: CSARRTGELFF.

CDR3 coding DNA: TGCGCCAGCAGTGAGTCGGGGCGAGGAAAAGGCGCTTTCTTT. This translates into CASSESGRGKGAFF. The chain links TRBV10-2 to TRBJ1-1; tentatively, D is TRBD1 (5 bases). The V gene's germline CDR1 is WSHSY and CDR2 SAAADI. The CDR3 is made up of 14 amino acids. V gave up 0 bases and J gave up 11 bases, with 16 bases separating them.

The chain carries TRBV5-4 and TRBJ1-1; D remains unclear. This CDR3 contains 14 residues. The V end was cut by 3 bases, the J end by 0 bases, with 9 bases between. Germline loops: CDR1 SGHNT, CDR2 YYREEE (reference sequence). The CDR3, as DNA: TGTGCCAGCAGCTGGACCGGGGTGAACACTGAAGCTTTCTTT. Its translation: CASSWTGVNTEAFF.

The chain is built from TRBV10-3 and TRBJ1-1, with D unclear. The length of the CDR3 is 13 residues. Looked up from germline, CDR1 is ENHRY and CDR2 is SYGVKD. V lost 4 bases, J lost 1 base, and 7 bases lay in between. CDR3 DNA: TGTGCCATCAGTGGGCCCCGGAACACTGAAGCTTTCTTT. Translated, it gives CAISGPRNTEAFF.

This clone occurred once. V usage is TRBV3-1 (or the pseudogene TRBV3-2) and J usage is TRBJ1-3; D might be TRBD1 (5 bases). This CDR3 comprises 15 residues. Germline V gene sequence: CDR1 LGHDT, CDR2 YNNKEL (reference sequence). V was pared by 3 bases and J by 3 bases, with 12 bases between. The CDR3 coding sequence is TGTGCCAGCAGCCACCGGGGGGGGATTGGAAACACCATATATTTT. The encoded protein is CASSHRGGIGNTIYF.

V is TRBV29-1 and J is TRBJ1-1, with 8 bases matching TRBD1. V was pared by 4 bases and J by 1 base, with 5 bases of the junction left unmatched. Germline assignment: CDR1 SQVTM and CDR2 ANQGSEA. There are 14 residues in the CDR3. This CDR3 is CSVAIGQGNTEAFF. CDR3 coding DNA: TGCAGCGTTGCCATAGGACAGGGGAACACTGAAGCTTTCTTT.

The rearrangement joins TRBV3-1 (or the pseudogene TRBV3-2) to TRBJ1-2; weak D call: TRBD1 (5 bases). The CDR3 contains 14 residues. Germline assignment: CDR1 LGHDT and CDR2 YNNKEL (reference sequence). The V gene lost 4 bases and the J gene lost 2 bases, with 11 bases spanning the gap. CDR3 in DNA: TGTGCCAGCAGCCCCTGGGGGGAAAACTATGGCTACACCTTC. Protein product: CASSPWGENYGYTF.

The genes are TRBV11-3 and TRBJ1-5; D is uncertain. Deletions cut 0 bases from V and 0 bases from J, with 18 bases between. Germline loops: CDR1 SGHNT, CDR2 YENEEA. The CDR3 totals 19 residues. CDR3 in DNA: TGTGCCAGCAGCTTAGATCTTGTGGCACAGCCCTATAGCAATCAGCCCCAGCATTTT. It yields the protein CASSLDLVAQPYSNQPQHF.

This clone was counted a single time. This chain uses TRBV2 with TRBJ2-5, with 15 positions matching TRBD2. Germline CDR1 reads SNHLY; CDR2 reads FYNNEI. The trim removed 8 bases at V and 5 bases at J, leaving 6 bases unmatched. This CDR3 is built from 15 residues. As DNA, the CDR3 is TGTGCCAGCCGGACTAGCGGGGGGGTGAGGGAGACCCAGTACTTC. Amino acids: CASRTSGGVRETQYF.

V and J are TRBV3-1 (or the pseudogene TRBV3-2) and TRBJ2-1; possibly TRBD1 for D (6 bases). The ends were cut back, 3 bases at V and 0 bases at J, with 21 bases in the middle. The CDR3 has 19 amino acids. The germline gives CDR1 LGHDT, CDR2 YNNKEL (reference sequence). CDR3 coding DNA: TGTGCCAGCAGCCAGGTAATAGCTGGGGACACCAGCTCCTACAATGAGCAGTTCTTC. It codes for CASSQVIAGDTSSYNEQFF.

The chain couples TRBV6-5 to TRBJ2-5; D unresolved. V lost 5 bases and J lost 2, with 3 bases in between. The CDR3 is 11 amino acids. Germline lookup yields CDR1 MNHEY and CDR2 SVGAGI. The CDR3 coding sequence is TGTGCCAGCAGTATTCAAGAGACCCAGTACTTC. Encoded protein: CASSIQETQYF.

The V and J genes are TRBV6-1 and TRBJ1-6; D might be TRBD1 (5 bases). V was pared by 3 bases and J by 7 bases, with 16 bases between. Per germline, CDR1 MNHNS and CDR2 SASEGT. The CDR3 totals 16 residues. The DNA for the CDR3 is TGTGCCAGCAGTGAGACATTAGACAGACCAAATTCACCCCTCCACTTT. Translated: CASSETLDRPNSPLHF.

The V and J genes are TRBV27 and TRBJ1-1; possible D gene TRBD1, 6 bases. The CDR3 extends over 16 amino acids. Germline loops: CDR1 MNHEY, CDR2 SMNVEV (reference sequence). V lost 5 bases and J lost 2, with 18 bases in between. This chain's CDR3 is CASSLYRERRNTEAFF. The CDR3 nucleotides read TGTGCCAGCAGTCTCTACAGGGAAAGACGTAACACTGAAGCTTTCTTT.

The chain employs TRBV10-3 and TRBJ1-2; D unresolved. Germline CDR1 reads ENHRY; CDR2 reads SYGVKD. The CDR3 extends over 14 amino acids. V gave up 0 bases and J gave up 1 base, with 6 bases separating them. CDR3 protein: CAISESTDNYGYTF. DNA for the CDR3: TGTGCCATCAGTGAGTCTACAGATAACTATGGCTACACCTTC.

The V call is TRBV12-3 or TRBV12-4, the J call TRBJ1-1; maybe TRBD1 (6 bases). CDR3 length equals 12 residues. Trimming cost V 5 bases and J 6 bases, with 10 bases left between them. The CDR3 DNA follows: TGTGCCAGCAGTCCCGGGACACCTGAAGCTTTCTTT. It is translated as CASSPGTPEAFF.

The chain links TRBV28 to TRBJ1-6; possible D gene TRBD1, 5 bases. Germline assignment: CDR1 MDHEN and CDR2 SYDVKM. There are 12 residues in the CDR3. The V end was cut by 5 bases, the J end by 7 bases, with 6 bases between. This CDR3 reads CASSPGNSPLHF. CDR3 nucleotide sequence: TGTGCCAGCAGTCCAGGGAATTCACCCCTCCACTTT.